This TCR beta chain was sequenced during a study of PD-1 blockade in classical Hodgkin lymphoma (dated by TCRdb to 2020 to 2021). The study in broad terms: Nivolumab dosing was 3 mg/kg intravenously every 2 weeks, continuing until either disease progression or unacceptable toxicity. To define a peripheral blood immune signature of response to PD-1 blockade in classical Hodgkin lymphoma, the study combined TCR beta sequencing with CyTOF.

The full study reports these points: Newly diagnosed patients were reported to have lower baseline TCR diversity than healthy donors, and relapsed/refractory patients were reported to have lower baseline TCR diversity still. Only a single clinical trial cohort was studied, and what caused the repertoire differences, possibly disease activity or prior therapy, remained undefined. Lower diversity was seen in patients whose nivolumab began less than 1 year after ASCT, and these patients were left out of later analyses so that immune reconstitution would not confound the results. A significant rise by C4D1 was seen in CD4+ but not CD8+ TCR diversity (p=0.0027 vs p=0.16), with the rise being most apparent in complete responders (p=0.02). Baseline diversity similar to that of newly diagnosed patients was observed in trial patients achieving complete response, whereas significantly lower diversity was observed in partial responders and progressors.

Details on this clone: Its antigen target is currently unknown. No base quality values were provided; no much bigger clone lies one nucleotide off.

The germline V gene encodes CDR1 MDHEN and CDR2 SYDVKM. The germline ends are 19 bases apart after V is trimmed by 3 bases and J by 4 bases. The CDR3 spans 16 residues, from the cysteine through the phenylalanine. Just the 48-base CDR3 DNA is kept, in frame starting at base 1. This sample's time point label indicates: cycle 4 day 1 (C4D1), after around six weeks of nivolumab. All trial patients had relapsed after autologous stem cell transplantation, with cohorts A, B and C differing in prior brentuximab vedotin exposure. The trial cohort was composed of some 57 patients with relapsed/refractory classical Hodgkin lymphoma, for whom complete response, partial response or progressive disease was recorded as best overall response. In the multi-cohort phase II CheckMate 205 trial, trial patients received single-agent nivolumab. Best overall response was determined by an independent review committee according to the 2007 International Working Group response criteria. Trial PBMCs were collected immediately before nivolumab initiation (C1D1) and during therapy at cycle 2 day 1 and cycle 4 day 1. Peripheral blood was collected in 8 mL Vacutainer Cell Preparation Tubes, from which PBMCs were isolated by centrifugation and then cryopreserved.

The Qiagen DNeasy kit was used to extract genomic DNA from unsorted PBMCs and from the negatively selected CD4+ and CD8+ fractions. TCR beta CDR3 regions were amplified by immunoSEQ multiplex PCR using primers annealing to V and J segments. A synthetic immune receptor repertoire was used to minimize amplification bias, and any remaining bias was removed computationally after sequencing. In the authors' own workflow: Custom Python scripts were used to quantify repertoire diversity as the Shannon entropy index. The unsorted, CD4+ and CD8+ repertoires were each analyzed separately, with the exception of combined analyses, where CD4+ and CD8+ sequences were merged in silico. A clone counted as expanded when the clone's frequency after treatment rose at least 2-fold relative to C1D1, and clones undetected at baseline were given a pseudocount of 0.5. Singleton clones were defined as clones with 0 or 1 copy at C1D1, and non-singleton clones were defined as clones with 2 or more copies. Clones expanded in unsorted samples were assigned a CD4+, CD8+ or unknown annotation through matching of protein sequences in sorted samples from the same patient. Wilcoxon tests were applied to paired samples to test diversity changes from C1D1 to C4D1. The clones in this table, taken by TCRdb from immuneACCESS, are in-frame only. Not every clone is retained; where verified, under half of the shortfall comes from an unresolved V gene, and the cause of the rest is unknown. V, J and clone size derive from that table, while D and trimming were established from the DNA sequence. For this sample there are approximately 9,000 clones; 85% to 90% appear just once. The ten top clones hold around 23% of the sample.

Here the chain combines TRBV28 and TRBJ2-7; tentative D gene TRBD1, with 8 bases matching. Sample: peripheral blood mononuclear cells (PBMCs), taken before the fourth cycle of nivolumab. This TCR was recovered from a human donor with classical Hodgkin lymphoma. The CDR3 has the sequence CASSFPRDRGGYEQYF. The bases are TGTGCCAGCAGTTTTCCCCGCGACAGGGGAGGGTACGAGCAGTACTTC.